This T cell receptor beta chain is drawn from a study of shared clonotypes between healthy human individuals. Here immunoSEQ multiplex PCR was the method, and the copy in TCRdb shows in-frame clones only, minus some. The sample has around 1.1 million clones; approximately 78% are singletons. Germline CDR1 LNHDA, CDR2 SQIVND (reference sequence). Trimming left V 5 bases short and J 3 bases short, with 11 bases between. The CDR3 is 14 residues long. The sequenced sample was memory CD4+ T cells from PBMCs. Subset given: CD45RA-negative fraction. The chain carries TRBV19 and TRBJ1-5, with a weak D call TRBD1 (6 bases). The clonotype was recovered from a young man in good health. Some clones in this sample may be carry-over from other donors' samples. CDR3 sequence (DNA): TGTGCCAGTAGTCTCCGGGACAACAATCAGCCCCAGCATTTT. Its translation: CASSLRDNNQPQHF. Based on the CDR3 plus reference TRBV19 and TRBJ1-5, the full variable domain is DGGITQSPKYLFRKEGQNVTLSCEQNLNHDAMYWYRQDPGQGLRLIYYSQIVNDFQKGDIAEGYSVSREKKESFPLTVTSAQKNPTAFYLCASSLRDNNQPQHFGDGTRLSIL.